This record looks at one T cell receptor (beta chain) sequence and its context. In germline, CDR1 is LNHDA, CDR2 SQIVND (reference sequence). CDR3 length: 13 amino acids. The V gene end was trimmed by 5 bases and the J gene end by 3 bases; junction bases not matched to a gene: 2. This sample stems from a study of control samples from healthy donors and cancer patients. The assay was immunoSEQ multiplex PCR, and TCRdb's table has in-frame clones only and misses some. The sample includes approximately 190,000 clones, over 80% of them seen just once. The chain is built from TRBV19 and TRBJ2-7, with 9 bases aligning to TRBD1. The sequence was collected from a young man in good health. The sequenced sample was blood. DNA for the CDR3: TGTGCCAGTAGTGGGACAGGGCACTACGAGCAGTACTTC. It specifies CASSGTGHYEQYF.